The rows below give T cell receptor beta chains drawn from one sample of a study of blood T cells in healthy people across ages. TCRdb reprocessed the 5' RACE reads via MiXCR and lists one record per CDR3 protein. The table has about 590,000 distinct CDR3 sequences, about 30% seen once; the top ten hold around a sixth. The sample taken for sequencing was blood. These receptors came from a woman of 80 years or more in good health. CDR3s include the opening cysteine and the closing phenylalanine or tryptophan. The D gene is left open where the match is weak. Size tells how often a clone was seen (once, few, many) or the class of an expanded clone, and some rows leave it out.

v_call,j_call,d_call,clone_size,cdr3_aa,cdr3_nt
TRBV2,TRBJ2-1,TRBD2,-,CASSETGGPGEQFF,TGTGCCAGCAGTGAAACGGGGGGGCCGGGTGAGCAGTTCTTC
TRBV3-1,TRBJ2-7,TRBD1,-,CASSVGEKQGAYEQYF,TGTGCCAGCAGCGTAGGGGAGAAACAGGGGGCCTACGAGCAGTACTTC
TRBV3-1,TRBJ1-2,-,-,CASSQEGPVRYGYTF,TGTGCCAGCAGCCAAGAAGGGCCAGTTCGCTATGGCTACACCTTC
TRBV3-1,TRBJ2-3,TRBD2,many,CASSLISGGAGDTQYF,TGTGCCAGCAGCCTAATTAGCGGGGGGGCAGGAGATACGCAGTATTTT
TRBV20-1,TRBJ2-1,TRBD1,-,CSAGGQVYNEQFF,TGCAGTGCTGGAGGACAGGTCTACAATGAGCAGTTCTTC
TRBV7-8,TRBJ1-2,-,-,CATRGLGGYTF,TGTGCCACAAGGGGTTTAGGTGGCTACACCTTC
TRBV11-1,TRBJ2-1,TRBD1,-,CASSSRTGQRGEQFF,TGTGCCAGCAGCTCGCGGACAGGTCAGAGGGGTGAGCAGTTCTTC
TRBV12-3/TRBV12-4,TRBJ1-5,-,-,CASTKQSNQPQHF,TGTGCCAGCACCAAACAGAGCAATCAGCCCCAGCATTTT
TRBV24-1,TRBJ2-5,-,few,CATSDPGRETQYF,TGTGCCACCAGTGACCCGGGGCGAGAGACCCAGTACTTC
TRBV4-2,TRBJ2-3,TRBD2,many,CASSHPGTSVVRTQYF,TGTGCCAGCAGCCATCCCGGGACTAGCGTAGTCCGGACGCAGTATTTT
TRBV30,TRBJ1-2,-,many,CAWSVLGANGYTF,TGTGCCTGGAGTGTACTGGGGGCAAATGGCTACACCTTC